These T cell receptor beta chains were read from a single sample in a study of T cell changes during pregnancy in multiple sclerosis. TCRdb's copy holds only in-frame clones and misses some; the assay was immunoSEQ multiplex PCR. Of tens of thousands of clones in the sample, approximately 91% were seen once. This material consisted of CD4+ T cells from peripheral blood mononuclear cells, taken before pregnancy. All receptors come from a female donor with multiple sclerosis, enrolled in a pregnancy study. The CDR3 runs from the conserved cysteine through the conserved F or W. D genes are given only for firm matches. Clone size is given for some rows only: seen once, a few or many times, or a class if the clone is expanded.

clone size	D gene	V gene	J gene	CDR3 protein	CDR3 DNA
once	NA	TRBV2	TRBJ1-5	CASSPHRVRSNQPQHF	TGTGCCAGCAGTCCCCACAGGGTTCGTAGCAATCAGCCCCAGCATTTT
NA	NA	TRBV19	TRBJ1-5	CASTVGRVEQPQHF	TGTGCCAGTACGGTGGGCAGGGTCGAACAGCCCCAGCATTTT
NA	TRBD2	TRBV4-3	TRBJ2-1	CASSQDSDWASGGHDEQFF	TGCGCCAGCAGCCAAGACTCGGATTGGGCGAGCGGGGGACACGATGAGCAGTTCTTC
NA	NA	TRBV6-5	TRBJ2-1	CASSYSPVSYNEQFF	TGTGCCAGCAGTTACTCTCCCGTCTCCTACAATGAGCAGTTCTTC
NA	NA	TRBV5-1	TRBJ2-5	CASSLDRWGTGETQYF	TGCGCCAGCAGCTTGGACAGGTGGGGTACTGGAGAGACCCAGTACTTC
NA	TRBD2	TRBV4-2	TRBJ2-3	CASSQAGLAGENTQYF	TGTGCCAGCAGCCAAGCGGGACTAGCGGGGGAGAATACGCAGTATTTT
NA	TRBD1	TRBV27	TRBJ2-3	CASADRAPSTDTQYF	TGTGCCAGCGCGGACAGGGCCCCTAGCACAGATACGCAGTATTTT
NA	NA	TRBV19	TRBJ1-1	CASSTTGNTEAFF	TGTGCCAGTAGTACGACAGGGAACACTGAAGCTTTCTTT
NA	TRBD1	TRBV12-5	TRBJ1-4	CASGSGQGDEKLFF	TGTGCTAGTGGGTCGGGACAGGGAGATGAAAAACTGTTTTTT
NA	TRBD2	TRBV10-3	TRBJ2-3	CAISGLAGGGDTQYF	TGTGCCATCAGTGGACTAGCGGGGGGCGGAGATACGCAGTATTTT
NA	TRBD1	TRBV6-5	TRBJ1-2	CASRVQGPNYGYTF	TGTGCCAGCAGAGTACAGGGGCCCAACTATGGCTACACCTTC
NA	NA	TRBV28	TRBJ1-2	CASSTRPRGYGYTF	TGTGCCAGCAGTACAAGACCCCGGGGCTATGGCTACACCTTC
NA	TRBD1	TRBV15	TRBJ2-7	CATSRGNRGEQYF	TGTGCCACCAGCAGAGGAAACAGGGGCGAGCAGTACTTC
NA	NA	TRBV18	TRBJ1-2	CASSQDQGADGYTF	TGTGCCAGCTCACAGGACCAAGGGGCTGATGGCTACACCTTC
few	NA	TRBV29-1	TRBJ1-1	CSVQPGAGVSEAFF	TGCAGCGTTCAACCCGGGGCAGGGGTGAGTGAAGCTTTCTTT
NA	NA	TRBV7-2	TRBJ1-1	CASSLTRFEAFF	TGTGCCAGCAGCTTAACGCGCTTTGAAGCTTTCTTT
NA	NA	TRBV2	TRBJ1-4	CASIGGEKLFF	TGTGCCAGCATTGGGGGGGAAAAACTGTTTTTT
NA	TRBD1	TRBV4-2	TRBJ1-2	CASSSSKGAASNYGYTF	TGTGCCAGCAGCTCCAGTAAGGGGGCAGCTTCTAACTATGGCTACACCTTC
NA	TRBD2	TRBV7-2	TRBJ2-5	CASSLVAGIGETQYF	TGTGCCAGCAGCTTAGTAGCGGGGATCGGGGAGACCCAGTACTTC
NA	TRBD1	TRBV7-2	TRBJ2-7	CASSQPQGQRFSYEQYF	TGTGCCAGCAGCCAACCCCAGGGACAGCGATTTTCCTACGAGCAGTACTTC
NA	NA	TRBV15	TRBJ1-4	CATSRGYRENEKLFF	TGTGCCACCAGCAGAGGTTACAGGGAAAATGAAAAACTGTTTTTT
NA	NA	TRBV5-8	TRBJ2-3	CASSLEQTSTDTQYF	TGTGCCAGCAGCTTGGAGCAAACTAGCACAGATACGCAGTATTTT
NA	NA	TRBV9	TRBJ2-3	CASSALPGSPTDTQYF	TGTGCCAGCAGCGCCCTACCGGGGTCCCCCACAGATACGCAGTATTTT
NA	NA	TRBV19	TRBJ1-5	CASSLSEGYQPQHF	TGTGCCAGTAGTCTCTCCGAGGGATATCAGCCCCAGCATTTT
NA	NA	TRBV2	TRBJ1-1	CASSEEPGVGTEAFF	TGTGCCAGCAGTGAAGAGCCGGGGGTTGGCACTGAAGCTTTCTTT
NA	NA	TRBV20-1	TRBJ1-1	CSAPRGEAFF	TGCAGTGCCCCCCGCGGAGAAGCTTTCTTT
NA	NA	TRBV7-9	TRBJ2-3	CASRAPPRSRSTDTQYF	TGTGCCAGCAGGGCTCCCCCTAGGTCCCGAAGCACAGATACGCAGTATTTT
once	NA	TRBV7-3	TRBJ2-7	CASSSAGPDEQYF	TGTGCCAGCAGCTCCGCCGGTCCCGACGAGCAGTACTTC
NA	TRBD2	TRBV7-3	TRBJ2-1	CASSPLAGAYNEQFF	TGTGCCAGCAGCCCATTAGCGGGGGCTTACAATGAGCAGTTCTTC
NA	NA	TRBV7-2	TRBJ1-5	CASSLERNQPQHF	TGTGCCAGCAGCTTAGAGCGGAATCAGCCCCAGCATTTT
NA	NA	TRBV2	TRBJ1-5	CASAQGRAQPQHF	TGTGCCAGCGCCCAGGGTCGGGCTCAGCCCCAGCATTTT
NA	NA	TRBV6-1	TRBJ1-2	CASTFRAANYGYTF	TGTGCCAGCACCTTCCGCGCCGCTAACTATGGCTACACCTTC
few	NA	TRBV23-1	TRBJ1-1	CASSQYGVRNTEAFF	TGCGCCAGCAGTCAATACGGGGTGAGGAACACTGAAGCTTTCTTT
NA	NA	TRBV2	TRBJ2-2	CASSGLQGTGELFF	TGTGCCAGCTCGGGACTACAGGGCACCGGGGAGCTGTTTTTT
NA	TRBD2	TRBV2	TRBJ2-1	CASSFQGTSGFYNEQFF	TGTGCCAGCAGTTTTCAAGGGACTAGCGGATTTTACAATGAGCAGTTCTTC
NA	TRBD1	TRBV19	TRBJ2-2	CASRTGNVGELFF	TGTGCCAGTCGGACAGGGAATGTCGGGGAGCTGTTTTTT
NA	TRBD1	TRBV11-3	TRBJ2-2	CASSRDRINTGELFF	TGTGCCAGCAGCCGGGACAGGATAAACACCGGGGAGCTGTTTTTT
NA	NA	TRBV9	TRBJ2-1	CASSVDPRTYNEQFF	TGTGCCAGCAGCGTAGATCCTAGAACATACAATGAGCAGTTCTTC
NA	TRBD2	TRBV29-1	TRBJ2-5	CSVEGAGARETQYF	TGCAGCGTTGAGGGAGCGGGGGCCCGGGAGACCCAGTACTTC
NA	NA	TRBV30	TRBJ1-1	CAWTRDGGEIAEAFF	TGTGCCTGGACCCGGGATGGGGGGGAGATCGCTGAAGCTTTCTTT
NA	TRBD1	TRBV2	TRBJ1-2	CAGGQAIYGYTF	TGTGCCGGGGGACAGGCTATCTATGGCTACACCTTC
NA	NA	TRBV29-1	TRBJ1-1	CSVEGGRVNTEAFF	TGCAGCGTTGAGGGGGGACGTGTGAACACTGAAGCTTTCTTT
NA	NA	TRBV6-6	TRBJ2-7	CASSFSWYEQYF	TGTGCCAGCAGTTTTAGTTGGTACGAGCAGTACTTC
NA	TRBD2	TRBV5-5	TRBJ2-3	CASSGGLAGPTDTQYF	TGTGCCAGCAGCGGGGGACTAGCGGGTCCCACAGATACGCAGTATTTT
NA	NA	TRBV6-1	TRBJ1-1	CASSEDNGAEAFF	TGTGCCAGCAGTGAAGACAATGGAGCTGAAGCTTTCTTT
NA	TRBD2	TRBV7-9	TRBJ2-1	CASSITSGGLNEQFF	TGTGCCAGCAGCATCACTAGCGGGGGGCTCAATGAGCAGTTCTTC
NA	TRBD1	TRBV6-5	TRBJ2-7	CASSYQDRDYEQYF	TGTGCCAGCAGTTACCAGGACAGGGACTACGAGCAGTACTTC
few	NA	TRBV7-9	TRBJ1-6	CASSRTEGQYNSPLHF	TGTGCCAGCAGTCGCACGGAGGGGCAGTATAATTCACCCCTCCACTTT